The 2 T cell receptor beta chains given below trace back to one sample, sequenced in a study of shared clonotypes between healthy human individuals. Assay: immunoSEQ multiplex PCR; the TCRdb copy retains only in-frame clones and omits some. The sample has some 2.1 million clones; just over 90% are singletons. Naive CD8 cells lacked CD45RO, underwent positive selection for CCR7 and left out terminally differentiated effector memory CD45RA+ cells. Material for sequencing was naive CD8+ T cells from PBMCs. The receptor set was obtained from a man younger than 35 in good health. Some clones in this sample may be carry-over from other donors' samples.

This chain joins TRBV7-8 and TRBJ2-2; D call uncertain. The CDR3 contains 12 residues. Germline loops: CDR1 SGHVS, CDR2 FQNEAQ. Trimming removed 8 bases at V and 6 bases at J, with 10 bases between. CDR3 DNA sequence: TGTGCCAGCGAGAGGCCCTCCGGGGAGCTGTTTTTT. This gives the protein CASERPSGELFF.

The chain's CDR3 is CASSLRTTGDEQYF. CDR3 bases: TGTGCCAGCAGTTTGCGGACGACAGGGGACGAGCAGTACTTC. The chain carries TRBV28 and TRBJ2-7, with TRBD1 matching over 8 bases. With 3 bases clipped from V and 5 bases from J, the junction kept 6 bases outside the gene matches. Per the germline V gene, CDR1 is MDHEN and CDR2 is SYDVKM. This CDR3 contains 14 residues.